Detailed here is one T cell receptor (beta chain). This clonotype appeared a few times. Its antigen is unknown. Within one base of it there is no much larger clone, and no base qualities were kept. The data belong to a study of regulatory T cells in long-lasting Graves disease (dated by TCRdb to the early 2020s). In terms of the full investigation: Antithyroid drugs had been taken for less than 3 months by newly diagnosed Graves' disease patients. A total of 33 samples were covered by TCR sequencing, comprising 13 persistent and about 20 newly diagnosed Graves' disease patients. The study took place in China and was registered as a clinical trial. Peripheral blood TCR sequencing and RNA sequencing compared persistent Graves' disease patients with newly diagnosed Graves' disease patients.

The library was obtained by multiplex PCR. The sample was run on an Illumina HiSeq 4000. TCR beta libraries were built with iRepertoire HTBI primers and Arm-PCR amplification of CDR3 regions. Before sequencing, the PCR products underwent gel purification. Per the authors' processing: A total of under 80 TRBV and 14 TRBJ segments were identified across samples and were used for gene usage analysis of CDR3 amino acid clonotypes. COPE and FqMerger were used to merge the filtered high-quality paired reads into contigs. BLAST was used to align contigs to IMGT TRBV, TRBD and TRBJ reference genes, with CDR3 defined following IMGT. Any clonotype with a frequency above 0.1% was counted as a highly expanded clone. Repertoire diversity was measured by Shannon entropy, and V-J evenness by the Gini coefficient. Clonotypes shared by more than one individual were considered public. TCRdb trimmed the raw reads at Q25, called clones with MiXCR and kept productive beta chains. Entries that share a CDR3 protein sequence are merged under the most common genes and DNA. TCRdb assigned the V and J calls; the authors' analysis was not used. The sample table lists hundreds of thousands of distinct CDR3 sequences, around 12% of them with a count of one. The ten largest clones take up approximately 9.6% of the sample.

The study at large found these results: Persistent patients shared more public clonotypes among themselves (approximately 2,500) than newly diagnosed patients did (roughly 920). Compared with newly diagnosed patients, patients with persistent Graves' disease had lower TCR Shannon entropy and fewer highly expanded clones, which suggests clonal expansion. Peripheral blood alone was examined, since thyroid tissue, which constituted the primary lesion, could not be accessed. Persistent disease showed preferential use of TRBV28, TRBJ1-2 and TRBJ2-5, whereas newly diagnosed disease favored TRBV20-1 and TRBJ2-1. As a limitation, the authors acknowledged that the small sample size may reduce accuracy. Sequencing and analysis were limited to the TCR beta chain.

Taken from cysteine to phenylalanine, the CDR3 has 16 residues. Only the CDR3 portion is preserved as DNA: 48 bases, with reading frame beginning at the first base. A distance of 21 bases separates the germline ends of V and J, which lose 4 bases and 4 bases respectively. According to the germline V gene, CDR1 reads SGHRS and CDR2 reads YFSETQ. The intended sense of this specimen's time point label: newly diagnosed GD, antithyroid drugs for less than 3 months. RNA was extracted from PBMCs in TRIzol for both TCR sequencing and RNA sequencing. The diagnosis of Graves' disease was made according to American Thyroid Association guidelines. Patients for the study were recruited at an endocrinology department in Xi'an, China. From each patient, approximately 10 milliliters of peripheral blood was collected into an EDTA anticoagulant tube. Ficoll Paque Plus density gradient separation was used to isolate PBMCs, and no further T cell sorting was performed. An Agilent 2100 Bioanalyzer and agarose gel were used to check RNA quality, and a NanoDrop 2000 was used to measure RNA concentration.

This sample also belongs to another study, concerning T cells in Graves' hyperthyroidism and ophthalmopathy. The second publication reports: Stable Graves' hyperthyroidism was defined as no progression to ophthalmopathy during 18 months of follow-up. Hyperthyroidism patients were aged 18 to 65 years and newly diagnosed, with disease duration of less than 2 months. Patients with uncontrolled infections, other autoimmune diseases, pregnancy or lactation were excluded. Diagnoses were established on the basis of clinical symptoms, serum thyroxine and TRAb, thyroid ultrasound, and orbital computed tomography. A first-round RT-PCR of the TCR CDR3 used the HTBI primer set with the Qiagen OneStep RT-PCR kit. Most expanded thyroid clonotypes (frequency above 0.001) were also found in blood, which suggests that blood repertoires may mirror thyroid immune responses. A model built on a 13 V-J signature distinguished ophthalmopathy from stable hyperthyroidism, reaching 87.88% sensitivity and approximately 81% specificity in cross-validation and 80%/75% in testing. During validation, the model predicted progression to ophthalmopathy a median of about 6.3 months ahead of onset, with around 71% sensitivity and around 72% specificity. A discovery cohort of about 95 patients, approximately 44 with Graves' ophthalmopathy and fewer than 65 with stable Graves' hyperthyroidism, was used to find distinguishing TCR V-J signatures. Whether ophthalmopathy could be predicted prospectively was tested in an independent validation cohort made up of under 20 hyperthyroidism patients plus 17 patients who later progressed to ophthalmopathy. The approximately 98 discovery patients were randomly divided into training and test sets at a 7:3 ratio. The study also compared thyroid tissue and blood T-cell repertoires from a handful of Graves' hyperthyroidism patients. Once sampling was done, hyperthyroidism patients were given methimazole at a starting dose of 30 mg daily, whereas ophthalmopathy patients were given high-dose intravenous methylprednisolone. Libraries were constructed in a second round of multiplex PCR, after which size selection and purification were performed. Sequencing of the libraries was done on an Illumina HiSeq2000 using paired-end 100 bp reads. Raw data were processed with SOAPnuke, discarding reads with adapters, uncalled bases, mean Phred below 15, or no exact constant-primer or identifier match. High-quality paired reads were merged with COPE v1.2.5, and unique nucleotide sequences were defined as clonotypes. MiTCR v1.1 was used to align the clonotypes against IMGT TRBV, TRBD and TRBJ reference segments. Only V-J combinations with frequency above 0.0001, covering approximately 99% of repertoires, were analysed. The TCS score was defined as the ratio of F50 (clonal expansion) to E x V (chaos), calculated using BLOSUM62-based TCRdist between CDR3 peptides within each V-J. Welch's t-statistics and random forest reduced around 550 V-J features to about 13, which were used in a naive Bayes classifier (R e1071). No statistical method was used to set the sample size in advance, and investigators knew the group allocation. According to the paper, TCR Vbeta CDR3 sequencing was carried out on 135 peripheral blood samples, which came from some 41 ophthalmopathy, under 85 hyperthyroidism and approximately 17 progressor patients.

Sequences were derived from peripheral blood mononuclear cells (PBMCs), sampled at new diagnosis, from a patient treated with antithyroid drugs. The chain employs TRBV5-1 and TRBJ2-7, and the D gene may be TRBD2, 6 bases matching. This TCR was sampled from a woman aged 25 to 39 with Graves disease. Donor details come from another sample of the same person, matched by shared clones. This receptor has the CDR3 CASSKTSGRGIYEQYF. The DNA reads as follows: TGCGCCAGCAGCAAAACTTCGGGACGGGGGATATACGAGCAGTACTTC.